Presented here are 29 T cell receptor beta chains from one specimen sequenced in a study of T cells in women clearing cervical HPV infection. Repertoires were generated with immunoSEQ multiplex PCR, while TCRdb's copy carries only in-frame clones and drops some. The sample includes about 32,000 clones. The sample comprised blood buffy coat. The receptors were sampled from a woman aged 18-70 years with a cervical HPV16 infection that either progressed to CIN3+ or cleared (not recorded which).

On this clone: The CDR3 end lies 3 residues beyond the end of the read and is filled in from the germline J gene. The V call is TRBV20-1, the J call TRBJ2-3; D uncertain. The CDR3 is 14 residues long. Germline values: CDR1 DFQATT, CDR2 SNEGSKA (reference sequence). V was clipped by 1 base and J by 0 bases, with 8 bases between them. The CDR3 protein is CSARVLSSTDTQYF. The sequenced part of the CDR3 DNA is TGCAGTGCTAGAGTACTCTCTAGCACAGATACG.

To note about this clone: The CDR3 end falls 3 residues outside the read, so it is completed with the germline J gene. The chain employs TRBV7-2 and TRBJ1-1; the D gene is possibly TRBD1 (6 bases). This CDR3 is 16 amino acids long. V was clipped by 0 bases and J by 0 bases, with 11 bases between them. Germline lookup yields CDR1 SGHTA and CDR2 FQGNSA. This CDR3 reads CASSLAVRGLNTEAFF. The DNA read from the CDR3 is TGTGCCAGCAGCTTAGCGGTTAGGGGGTTGAACACTGAA.

With respect to this clone: The read terminates 3 residues ahead of where the CDR3 ends, so the germline J gene completes it. The chain couples TRBV10-3 to TRBJ2-5; TRBD2 aligns across 9 bases. V was clipped by 7 bases and J by 2 bases; unmatched bases: 20. This CDR3 has 19 residues. CDR1 ENHRY and CDR2 SYGVKD come from the germline V gene. The CDR3 reads CAIIVDGGAGGGDQETQYF. CDR3 bases read: TGTGCCATCATAGTGGATGGGGGAGCGGGCGGGGGGGATCAAGAGACC.

As for this clone: Sequencing ends 3 residues short of the CDR3 end; the germline J gene provides the rest. The V and J genes are TRBV6-4 and TRBJ2-1; possibly TRBD2 for D (7 bases). The CDR3 spans 15 residues. Germline assignment: CDR1 MRHNA and CDR2 SNTAGT. Trimming left V 3 bases short and J 7 bases short, with 16 bases between. CDR3 DNA (partial): TGTGCCAGCAGTGAAGGGGGGGCCTTGCGGAATGAG. Translated, it gives CASSEGGALRNE. The full CDR3 is CASSEGGALRNEQFF.

Concerning this clone itself: With the read ending 3 residues before the CDR3 end, the germline J gene is used to fill in that end. This chain links TRBV19 with TRBJ1-6; TRBD1 might be the D (5 bases). The V end was cut by 5 bases, the J end by 7 bases, with 9 bases between. CDR3 length equals 13 residues. Germline V gene data show CDR1 as LNHDA and CDR2 as SQIVND (reference sequence). The part of the CDR3 DNA that was read is TGTGCCAGTAGTGGCGGGGGAAATTCACCC. Protein product: CASSGGGNSP. The entire CDR3 protein is CASSGGGNSPLHF.

The chain's CDR3 is CASSQDGAGRNTEAFF. The sequenced CDR3 bases are TGTGCCAGCAGCCAAGATGGGGCAGGGAGAAACACTGAA. The V call is TRBV14, the J call TRBJ1-1; D might be TRBD1 (5 bases). With the read ending 3 residues before the CDR3 end, the germline J gene is used to fill in that end. Trimming shortened V by 0 bases and J by 2 bases, and 13 bases separated the two germline ends. CDR1 and CDR2 (germline): SGHDN, FVKESK. CDR3 length equals 16 residues.

In regard to this clone: The read terminates 3 residues before the CDR3 end, so the remaining end is supplied by the germline J gene. This rearrangement joins TRBV10-3 to TRBJ2-5; weak D call: TRBD2 (6 bases). Germline CDR1 is ENHRY and CDR2 is SYGVKD. This CDR3 has 15 amino acids. Trimming shortened V by 7 bases and J by 4 bases, and 19 bases separated the two germline ends. The CDR3 bases that were read are TGTGCCATCAACGGGGCCGGGGGTAGCTTAGAGACC. Translated: CAINGAGGSLET. From start to end, the CDR3 is CAINGAGGSLETQYF.

A remark on this clone: The CDR3 goes on 3 residues after the read ends, and that part is filled in from the germline J gene. The chain has TRBV5-1 and TRBJ2-7; D gene unclear. Germline loops: CDR1 SGHRS, CDR2 YFSETQ. This CDR3 is built from 12 residues. V was clipped by 2 bases and J by 3 bases, with 6 bases between them. CDR3 bases read: TGCGCCAGCAGCTTCCCAGACTACGAG. This sequence encodes CASSFPDYE. The complete CDR3 sequence is CASSFPDYEQYF.

As to this clone: The read ends 3 residues before the CDR3 terminus; that terminus is restored from the germline J gene. The V call is TRBV5-1, the J call TRBJ2-3, with a possible D match to TRBD2 (6 bases). The CDR3 has 14 amino acids. The germline V and J ends were trimmed by 2 bases and 5 bases, with 12 bases remaining between them. CDR1 SGHRS and CDR2 YFSETQ come from the germline V gene. The sequenced part of the CDR3 DNA is TGCGCCAGCAGCTTAGGCGGGGCTAGAGATACG. Translating gives CASSLGGARDT. The entire CDR3 reads CASSLGGARDTQYF.

The CDR3 loop reads CASSNTGGWAEAFF. The sequenced CDR3 bases are TGTGCCAGCAGTAACACAGGGGGCTGGGCTGAA. V gene TRBV2 combines with J gene TRBJ1-1; 9 nucleotides agree with TRBD1. The read stops 3 residues short of the end of the CDR3; the missing end is completed from the germline J gene. Germline loops: CDR1 SNHLY, CDR2 FYNNEI. The CDR3 loop spans 14 amino acids. The V segment lost 5 bases and the J segment 6 bases; nucleotides outside the gene matches: 7.

About this clone itself: Coverage ceases 3 residues before the CDR3 finishes, and the germline J gene fills in the end. The V and J genes are TRBV7-7 and TRBJ2-3; D perhaps matches TRBD1 (6 bases). The germline V gene has CDR1 SSHAT and CDR2 FNYEAQ (reference sequence). The ends were cut back, 1 base at V and 5 bases at J, with 13 bases in the middle. The CDR3 spans 15 residues. The CDR3 loop reads CASSLGGGRGDTQYF. CDR3 DNA (partial): TGTGCCAGCAGCTTAGGTGGGGGCCGGGGAGATACG.

Points on this clone: The observed sequence ends 3 residues before the CDR3 terminus, with the missing tail filled in from the germline J gene. The V and J genes are TRBV2 and TRBJ2-5; tentatively, D is TRBD2 (6 bases). The V end lost 4 bases, the J end lost 0 bases, and 6 bases lay between the germline ends. Per the germline V gene, CDR1 is SNHLY and CDR2 is FYNNEI. This CDR3 region has 13 residues. The CDR3: CASSGDYQETQYF. The CDR3 bases that were read are TGTGCCAGCAGTGGGGACTACCAAGAGACC.

A word on this clone: The read comes to an end 3 residues before the CDR3 does, leaving the germline J gene to fill in the end. The chain employs TRBV5-6 and TRBJ2-1; D call uncertain. This CDR3 is built from 15 residues. Trimming removed 7 bases at V and 0 bases at J, with 14 bases between. Germline V gene sequence: CDR1 SGHDT, CDR2 YYEEEE. CDR3 in amino acids: CASHHPFSSYNEQFF. The sequenced part of the CDR3 DNA is TGTGCCAGCCACCATCCATTTAGCTCCTACAATGAG.

As to this clone: From the germline J gene comes the end of the CDR3, since the read stops 3 residues before it. This chain joins TRBV10-3 and TRBJ1-5, with D unresolved. Trimming removed 4 bases at V and 6 bases at J, with 7 bases between. CDR3 length: 12 amino acids. Germline CDR1 reads ENHRY; CDR2 reads SYGVKD. This chain's CDR3 is CAISAEGQPQHF. The CDR3 DNA, read in part, is TGTGCCATCAGTGCAGAGGGTCAGCCC.

Concerning this clone: The CDR3 end is not reached by the read, which stops 3 residues before it; the germline J gene fills it in. V is TRBV20-1 and J is TRBJ2-1; D unclear. Looked up from germline, CDR1 is DFQATT and CDR2 is SNEGSKA (reference sequence). The V gene lost 5 bases and the J gene lost 0 bases, with 14 bases spanning the gap. This CDR3 is 15 amino acids long. CDR3 DNA, as far as it was read: TGCAGTGCTTCGGATAGCCAACACTCCTACAATGAG. This gives the protein CSASDSQHSYNE. The full CDR3 protein is CSASDSQHSYNEQFF.

About this clone: At one of its ends the junction is not consistent with the germline gene, which may arise from a read error. Partial CDR3 DNA: TGTGCCAGCAGCCTAACCCGGGTCATTGGTGGTGAA. Its protein is CASSLTRVIGGE. The full CDR3 protein is CASSLTRVIGGEAFF. The genes are TRBV7-3 and TRBJ1-1; D is undetermined. The read is 3 residues too short to cover the CDR3 end, so that end is filled in from the germline J gene. This CDR3 spans 15 amino acids. CDR1 SGHTA and CDR2 FQGTGA come from the germline V gene.

Concerning this clone: The read gets to within 3 residues of the CDR3 end, and the germline J gene fills in the rest. V and J are TRBV6-4 and TRBJ2-1; 10 bases are a match to TRBD2. Germline lookup yields CDR1 MRHNA and CDR2 SNTAGT. CDR3 length: 14 residues. V lost 4 bases, J lost 8 bases, and 5 bases stayed unmatched. The chain's CDR3 is CASSAASGGYEQFF. CDR3 bases read: TGTGCCAGCAGTGCTGCTAGCGGGGGATATGAG.

A word on this clone: The CDR3 extends 3 residues past the end of the read, so its final part is completed from the germline J gene. The chain is built from TRBV14 and TRBJ1-2; 7 bases agree with TRBD1. The V gene's germline CDR1 is SGHDN and CDR2 FVKESK. The CDR3 loop spans 16 amino acids. The ends lost 1 base at V and 4 bases at J; junction bases unmatched: 9. CDR3 amino acids: CASSQVVGGAGYGYTF. CDR3 DNA, as far as it was read: TGTGCCAGCAGCCAAGTGGTAGGGGGCGCAGGCTATGGC.

The CDR3 is CASSLASGETQYF. CDR3 bases read: TGTGCCAGCAGCTTGGCGTCAGGGGAGACC. This sequence joins TRBV5-6 and TRBJ2-5; D is possibly TRBD1 (5 bases). The read gets to within 3 residues of the CDR3 end, and the germline J gene fills in the rest. V lost 0 bases and J lost 5, with 8 bases in between. Germline lookup yields CDR1 SGHDT and CDR2 YYEEEE. The CDR3 consists of 13 residues.

Points on this clone: The read ends 3 residues shy of where the CDR3 ends; the end is completed using the germline J gene. This chain uses TRBV7-7 with TRBJ2-7; tentative D call: TRBD1 (6 bases). Germline loops: CDR1 SSHAT, CDR2 FNYEAQ (reference sequence). The CDR3 length is 14 residues. V dropped 5 bases and J dropped 4 bases, with 15 bases sitting between them. CDR3 bases read: TGTGCCAGCAGCGCCGGGACACCTCCTTACGAG. Translated, it gives CASSAGTPPYE. The full CDR3 is CASSAGTPPYEQYF.

In regard to this clone: The DNA ends 3 residues before the CDR3 does, and the rest of the CDR3 is filled in from the germline J gene. The J gene is TRBJ2-4, the V gene TRBV9; 9 bases align to TRBD1. Germline V gene lookup returns CDR1 SGDLS and CDR2 YYNGEE. This CDR3 comprises 15 residues. J was trimmed by 6 bases and V by 0 bases; bases with no gene match: 4. The CDR3 loop is CASSVDLGQGNIQYF. Incomplete CDR3 DNA: TGTGCCAGCAGCGTAGATTTGGGACAGGGAAACATT.

Of note for this clone: The CDR3 extends 3 residues past the end of the read, so its final part is completed from the germline J gene. The chain combines TRBV28 with TRBJ2-7; D ambiguous. Per germline, CDR1 MDHEN and CDR2 SYDVKM. The CDR3 is 12 amino acids. The V end was cut by 4 bases, the J end by 1 base, with 5 bases between. CDR3 residues: CASSSVSYEQYF. CDR3 DNA (partial): TGTGCCAGCAGTTCAGTTTCCTACGAG.

Concerning this clone itself: The CDR3 end is not reached by the read, which stops 3 residues before it; the germline J gene fills it in. This chain joins TRBV5-4 and TRBJ2-3, with TRBD2 as a possible D gene (7 bases). Per germline, CDR1 SGHNT and CDR2 YYREEE (reference sequence). The CDR3 has 16 residues. The V gene lost 0 bases and the J gene lost 0 bases, with 11 bases spanning the gap. The CDR3 reads CASSLEGGPSTDTQYF. Incomplete CDR3 DNA: TGTGCCAGCAGCTTGGAGGGGGGGCCTAGCACAGATACG.

Of note for this clone: The read comes to an end 3 residues before the CDR3 does, leaving the germline J gene to fill in the end. This chain uses TRBV20-1 with TRBJ1-1; 8 nucleotides match TRBD1. CDR3 length equals 14 residues. The junction had 5 bases not matched to a gene; V was cut back by 2 bases and J by 3 bases. The germline V gene has CDR1 DFQATT and CDR2 SNEGSKA (reference sequence). CDR3 bases read: TGCAGTGCTAGACAGGGGGCGAGGGACACTGAA. The encoded protein is CSARQGARDTE. The full CDR3 is CSARQGARDTEAFF.

For this clone: The read terminates 3 residues ahead of where the CDR3 ends, so the germline J gene completes it. The V gene is TRBV6-7, the J gene TRBJ1-4, with 7 positions matching TRBD1. TRBV6-7 is annotated as an ORF whose role is uncertain. The ends lost 6 bases at V and 6 bases at J; junction bases unmatched: 4. CDR3 length: 13 amino acids. Incomplete CDR3 DNA: TGTGCCAGCAGGCGCAGGGGGGATGAAAAA. As protein: CASRRRGDEK. The complete CDR3 sequence is CASRRRGDEKLFF.

As to this clone: The CDR3 is cut off 3 residues early in the read; its end comes from the germline J gene. V is TRBV28 and J is TRBJ2-7; 8 nucleotides match TRBD1. The germline CDR1 and CDR2 sequences are MDHEN and SYDVKM. This CDR3 region has 15 residues. V shed 8 bases, J shed 0 bases, and the junction held 9 bases outside the gene matches. CDR3 protein: CASSPPGTGSYEQYF. The CDR3 DNA, read in part, is TGTGCCAGCTCCCCCCCCGGGACAGGCTCCTACGAG.

Comments on this clone: Coverage ceases 3 residues before the CDR3 finishes, and the germline J gene fills in the end. The chain employs TRBV19 and TRBJ2-5; weak D call: TRBD2 (5 bases). The V and J ends lost 7 bases and 5 bases respectively, with 11 bases between them. This CDR3 has 12 amino acids. Germline CDR1 is LNHDA and CDR2 is SQIVND (reference sequence). The part of the CDR3 DNA that was read is TGTGCCAGTATGAGCGGTGGGGAGACC. This codes for CASMSGGET. The whole CDR3 region reads CASMSGGETQYF.

For this clone: The read comes to an end 3 residues before the CDR3 does, leaving the germline J gene to fill in the end. The chain combines TRBV29-1 with TRBJ1-6, with D tentatively TRBD1 (6 bases). The V and J ends lost 6 bases and 10 bases respectively, with 22 bases between them. The CDR3 is made up of 15 amino acids. From germline, CDR1 is SQVTM and CDR2 ANQGSEA. The part of the CDR3 DNA that was read is TGCAGCGTCGGTGAAACGGGACAATTTACCTCACCC. Amino acids: CSVGETGQFTSP. In full, the CDR3 reads CSVGETGQFTSPLHF. Looking up the rest from reference TRBV29-1 and TRBJ1-6 gives the full variable domain: SAVISQKPSRDICQRGTSLTIQCQVDSQVTMMFWYRQQPGQSLTLIATANQGSEATYESGFVIDKFPISRPNLTFSTLTVSNMSPEDSSIYLCSVGETGQFTSPLHFGNGTRLTVT.

Comment on this clone: The read comes to an end 3 residues before the CDR3 does, leaving the germline J gene to fill in the end. This chain joins TRBV5-1 and TRBJ1-5, with 9 bases matching TRBD1. In germline, CDR1 is SGHRS, CDR2 YFSETQ. The CDR3 has 15 residues. The J segment lost 2 bases and the V segment lost 4 bases, leaving 4 bases of the junction unmatched. The sequenced part of the CDR3 DNA is TGCGCCAGCAGCCCGGACAGGGGAGGCAATCAGCCC. Translated: CASSPDRGGNQP. The entire CDR3 is CASSPDRGGNQPQHF.